This T cell receptor (beta chain) was identified during a study of regulatory T cells in long-lasting Graves disease (dated by TCRdb to the early 2020s). About the investigation overall: Newly diagnosed Graves' disease patients had taken antithyroid drugs for less than 3 months. The study was conducted in China and was registered as a clinical trial. Persistent Graves' disease patients were compared with newly diagnosed Graves' disease patients by peripheral blood TCR sequencing and RNA sequencing. A total of about 33 samples underwent TCR sequencing, from roughly 13 patients with persistent Graves' disease and 20 patients with newly diagnosed Graves' disease. The investigation overall reported the following: Peripheral blood alone was examined, since thyroid tissue, which constituted the primary lesion, could not be accessed. Preferential use of TRBV28, TRBJ1-2 and TRBJ2-5 was observed in persistent disease, whereas TRBV20-1 and TRBJ2-1 were favored in newly diagnosed disease. Sequencing and analysis were restricted to the TCR beta chain. Patients with persistent disease shared more public clonotypes (around 2,500) than newly diagnosed patients did (around 930). Compared with newly diagnosed patients, persistent Graves' disease patients had lower TCR Shannon entropy and fewer highly expanded clones, which suggests clonal expansion. The small sample size was acknowledged by the authors as a limitation that may reduce accuracy.

Note on this clonotype: Its antigen specificity is not known. The CDR3 does not close with the conserved phenylalanine or tryptophan, likely indicating a read error.

Library preparation used multiplex PCR. The instrument was an Illumina HiSeq 4000. iRepertoire HTBI primers and Arm-PCR amplification of CDR3 regions were used to construct TCR beta libraries. Before sequencing, the PCR products underwent gel purification. The authors' analysis ran thus. Across samples, 60 to 75 TRBV and approximately 15 TRBJ segments were identified and used for gene usage analysis of CDR3 amino acid clonotypes. COPE and FqMerger were used to merge the filtered high-quality paired reads into contigs. Contigs were aligned with BLAST to IMGT TRBV, TRBD and TRBJ reference genes, and CDR3 was defined per IMGT. Any clonotype with a frequency above 0.1% was classified as a highly expanded clone. Repertoire diversity was measured by Shannon entropy, and V-J evenness by the Gini coefficient. Public clonotypes were defined as clonotypes shared by more than one individual. TCRdb trimmed the raw reads at Q25, called clones with MiXCR and kept productive beta chains. Each entry merges the rows of one CDR3 protein and shows their most common DNA and genes. These V and J calls are TCRdb output, not the study's own analysis. The sample has roughly 500,000 distinct CDR3 sequences on record, approximately 15% of them singletons. Together, the top ten hold roughly 15% of the sample.

With termini counted, the CDR3 has 15 amino acids. Left in the record is the CDR3 DNA by itself, 45 bases read in frame from the first base. V loses 5 bases of germline sequence and J loses 5 bases, and the interval between the two ends is 18 bases. CDR1 and CDR2 (LGHDT, YNNKEL) derive from the germline V gene (reference sequence). What the time point label conveys for this sample: newly diagnosed GD, antithyroid drugs for less than 3 months. For both TCR sequencing and RNA sequencing, RNA was extracted from PBMCs using TRIzol. Graves' disease was diagnosed according to American Thyroid Association guidelines. The patients came from an endocrinology department in Xi'an, China. Each patient gave 9 to 10 milliliters of peripheral blood, collected in an EDTA anticoagulant tube. Ficoll Paque Plus density gradient separation was used to isolate PBMCs, and no further T cell sorting was performed. An Agilent 2100 Bioanalyzer and agarose gel were used to check RNA quality, while a NanoDrop 2000 measured RNA concentration.

These same data were also listed under a study on T cells in Graves' hyperthyroidism and ophthalmopathy. The second study's paper adds: Graves' hyperthyroidism was defined as stable when no progression to ophthalmopathy occurred over 18 months of follow-up. Hyperthyroidism patients were newly diagnosed, with disease duration under 2 months, and aged 18 to 65 years. The study excluded patients with uncontrolled infections, other autoimmune diseases, pregnancy or lactation. Diagnoses relied on clinical symptoms, serum thyroxine and TRAb, thyroid ultrasound and orbital computed tomography. The first round of RT-PCR for the TCR CDR3 was performed with the HTBI primer set and the Qiagen OneStep RT-PCR kit. Most expanded thyroid clonotypes (frequency above 0.001) were also found in blood, which suggests that blood repertoires may mirror thyroid immune responses. Ophthalmopathy was separated from stable hyperthyroidism by a 13 V-J signature model, with approximately 85% sensitivity and approximately 84% specificity obtained in cross-validation and 80%/75% obtained in testing. In validation, progression to ophthalmopathy was predicted by the model with nearly 71% sensitivity and 72.22% specificity, a median of about 6.8 months before onset. A discovery cohort of around 100 patients, roughly 45 with Graves' ophthalmopathy and 55 to 60 with stable Graves' hyperthyroidism, was used to find distinguishing TCR V-J signatures. An independent validation cohort of 18 to 20 hyperthyroidism patients and 17 patients who later progressed to ophthalmopathy tested prospective prediction of ophthalmopathy. For training and testing, the 80 to 100 patients in the discovery cohort were randomly divided in a 7:3 ratio. Thyroid tissue and blood T-cell repertoires from over 5 Graves' hyperthyroidism patients were also compared in the study. After blood sampling, hyperthyroidism patients were treated with methimazole at a starting dose of 30 mg daily, and ophthalmopathy patients were treated with high-dose intravenous methylprednisolone. Libraries were constructed in a second round of multiplex PCR, after which size selection and purification were carried out. The libraries were sequenced on an Illumina HiSeq2000 using paired-end 100 bp reads. SOAPnuke was used to process the raw data, with reads discarded if the reads contained adapters or uncalled bases, had a mean Phred below 15, or lacked an exact constant-primer or identifier match. High-quality paired reads were merged with COPE v1.2.5, and unique nucleotide sequences were defined as clonotypes. MiTCR v1.1 was used to align the clonotypes against IMGT TRBV, TRBD and TRBJ reference segments. The analysis was restricted to V-J combinations with a frequency above 0.0001, which together covered roughly 99% of the repertoires. A TCS score was defined as the ratio of F50 (clonal expansion) to E x V (chaos), with BLOSUM62-based TCRdist applied between CDR3 peptides within each V-J. Welch's t-statistics and random forest reduced 514 V-J features to roughly 13, which were used in a naive Bayes classifier (R e1071). Sample size was not statistically predetermined, and investigators were not blinded to group allocation. The paper reports TCR Vbeta CDR3 sequencing of 130 to 150 peripheral blood samples: 43 ophthalmopathy, approximately 74 hyperthyroidism and 17 progressor patients.

The sample here was peripheral blood mononuclear cells (PBMCs), taken at new diagnosis, from a patient treated with antithyroid drugs. This clonotype was sampled from a woman between 45 and 65 years old with Graves disease. Donor details come from another sample of the same person, matched by shared clones. The chain was built from TRBV3-1 and TRBJ2-5; no confident D gene assignment can be made. Here the CDR3 is given as CASSFSMLVLETQYS. The DNA sequence is given as TGTGCCAGCAGCTTTAGCATGTTGGTTTTGGAGACCCAGTACTCC.